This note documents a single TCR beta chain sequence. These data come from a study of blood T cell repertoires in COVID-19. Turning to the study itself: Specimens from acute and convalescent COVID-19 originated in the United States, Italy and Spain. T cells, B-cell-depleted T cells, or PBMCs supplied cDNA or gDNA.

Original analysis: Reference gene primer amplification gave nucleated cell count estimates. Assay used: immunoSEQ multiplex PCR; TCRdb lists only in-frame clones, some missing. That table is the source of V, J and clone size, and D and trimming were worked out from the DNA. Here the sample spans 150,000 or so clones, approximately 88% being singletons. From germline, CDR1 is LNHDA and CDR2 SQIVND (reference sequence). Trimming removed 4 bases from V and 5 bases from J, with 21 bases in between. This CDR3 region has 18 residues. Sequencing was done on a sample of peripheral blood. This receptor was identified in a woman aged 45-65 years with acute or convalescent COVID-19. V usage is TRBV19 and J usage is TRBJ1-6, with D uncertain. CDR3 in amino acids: CASSTAKMGGRNNSPLHF. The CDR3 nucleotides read TGTGCCAGTAGTACAGCTAAGATGGGAGGGAGGAATAATTCACCCCTCCACTTT.